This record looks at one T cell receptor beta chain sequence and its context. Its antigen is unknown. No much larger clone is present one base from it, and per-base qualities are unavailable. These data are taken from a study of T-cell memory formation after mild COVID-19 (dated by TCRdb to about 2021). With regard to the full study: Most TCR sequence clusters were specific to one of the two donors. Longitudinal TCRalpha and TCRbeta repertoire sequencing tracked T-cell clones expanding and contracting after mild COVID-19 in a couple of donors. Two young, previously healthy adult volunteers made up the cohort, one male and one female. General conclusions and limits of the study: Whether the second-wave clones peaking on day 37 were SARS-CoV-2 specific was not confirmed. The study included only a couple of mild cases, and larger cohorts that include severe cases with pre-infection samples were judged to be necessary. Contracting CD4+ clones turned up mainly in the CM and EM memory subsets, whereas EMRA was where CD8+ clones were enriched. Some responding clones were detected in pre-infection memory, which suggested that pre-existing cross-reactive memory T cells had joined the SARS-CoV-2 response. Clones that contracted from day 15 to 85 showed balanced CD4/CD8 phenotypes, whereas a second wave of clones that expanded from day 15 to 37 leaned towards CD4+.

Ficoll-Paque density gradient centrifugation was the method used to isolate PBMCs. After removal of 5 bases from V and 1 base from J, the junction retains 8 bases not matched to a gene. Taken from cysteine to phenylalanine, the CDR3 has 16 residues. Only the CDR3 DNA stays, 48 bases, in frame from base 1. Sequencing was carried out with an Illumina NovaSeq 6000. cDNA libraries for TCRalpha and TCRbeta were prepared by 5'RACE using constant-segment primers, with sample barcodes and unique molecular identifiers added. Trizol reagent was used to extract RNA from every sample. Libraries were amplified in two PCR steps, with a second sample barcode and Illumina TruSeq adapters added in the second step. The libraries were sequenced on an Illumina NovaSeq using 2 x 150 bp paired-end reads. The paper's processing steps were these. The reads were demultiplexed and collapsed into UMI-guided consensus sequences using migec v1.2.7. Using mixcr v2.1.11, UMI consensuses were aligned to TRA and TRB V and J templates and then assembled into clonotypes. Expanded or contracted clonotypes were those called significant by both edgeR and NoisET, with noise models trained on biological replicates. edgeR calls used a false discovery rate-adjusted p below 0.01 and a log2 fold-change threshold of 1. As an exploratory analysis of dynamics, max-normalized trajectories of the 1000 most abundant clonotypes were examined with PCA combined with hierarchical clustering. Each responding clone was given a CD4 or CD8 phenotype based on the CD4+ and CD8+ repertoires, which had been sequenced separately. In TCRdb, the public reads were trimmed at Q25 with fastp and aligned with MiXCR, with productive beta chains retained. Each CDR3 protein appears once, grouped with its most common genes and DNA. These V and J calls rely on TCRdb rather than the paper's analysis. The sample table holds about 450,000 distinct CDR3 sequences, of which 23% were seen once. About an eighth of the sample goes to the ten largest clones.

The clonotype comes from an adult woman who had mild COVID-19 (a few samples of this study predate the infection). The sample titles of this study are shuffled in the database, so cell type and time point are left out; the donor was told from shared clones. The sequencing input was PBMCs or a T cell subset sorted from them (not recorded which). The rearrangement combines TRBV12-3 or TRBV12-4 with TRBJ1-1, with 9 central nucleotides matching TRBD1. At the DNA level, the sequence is TGTGCCAGCAGTCCTAATCCGGGACAGGGGAACACTGAAGCTTTCTTT. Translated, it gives CASSPNPGQGNTEAFF.